This T cell receptor (beta chain) was sequenced in a study of shared clonotypes between healthy human individuals. Across the whole study: The donor group consisted of two women and a few men, aged 18 to 49. Study findings and constraints: Relative to their counterparts shared across all four donors, non-shared clonotypes exhibited diminished generation probabilities. The naive CD4 repertoires of a few donors were compared, and roughly 5% of clonotypes were shared.

Per germline, CDR1 MNHNS and CDR2 SASEGT. V shed 5 bases and J shed 4 bases, with 18 bases lying between them. The CDR3 loop spans 15 amino acids. Naive CD8 cells were CD45RO-negative, positively selected for CCR7, excluding terminally differentiated effector memory CD45RA+ cells. Data came from immunoSEQ multiplex PCR; TCRdb stores just in-frame clones and leaves some out. The table lists about 1.9 million clones, just under 95% of them singletons, with roughly 1.7% in the top ten. Of note for this clone: Antigen: not known.

The sequenced sample was naive CD8+ T cells from PBMCs. This clonotype was obtained from a man aged 18 to 29 in good health. Some clones in this sample may be carry-over from other donors' samples. The J gene is TRBJ2-7, the V gene TRBV6-1; D is unresolved. The CDR3 nucleotides are TGTGCCAGCAGTTCCTTCCCCCCTGACACGTACGAGCAGTACTTC. Residues: CASSSFPPDTYEQYF.